This T cell receptor (beta chain) was sequenced in a study of cytomegalovirus exposure and HLA in healthy donors. About the study: The study's early data release held approximately 91 million unique TCRs from HLA-typed donors.

Comments on this clone: The antigen is undetermined.

The PCR used 60 Vbeta and 13 Jbeta primers. Some clones are missing from TCRdb's copy, which holds only in-frame ones; the method was immunoSEQ multiplex PCR. The sample lists 180,000 or so clones, about 81% occurring once. General study findings and limits: In a later analysis, TCR beta V- and J-gene trimming showed a link to a missense DCLRE1C variant. Relative to the roughly 640-donor mean, N-insertions were reportedly fewer in an Asian-associated ancestry cluster in a later analysis.

The length of the CDR3 is 14 residues. The junction had 4 bases not matched to a gene; V was cut back by 0 bases and J by 7 bases. Germline values: CDR1 SGHRS, CDR2 YFSETQ. The sample comprised PBMCs. The sequence derives from a man aged 35 to 55 in good health and CMV-seronegative. The J gene is TRBJ2-1, the V gene TRBV5-1, with 7 nucleotides matching TRBD2. The CDR3 sequence: CASSLESGVNEQFF. CDR3 nucleotides: TGCGCCAGCAGCTTGGAGAGCGGGGTTAATGAGCAGTTCTTC.